The 4 T cell receptor beta chains reported below all come from one sample, sequenced in a study of CD8 T cells in Susac syndrome. After extraction with the RNeasy kit, about 0.45 to 1 ug of the RNA was reverse transcribed using random hexamers. A single record per CDR3 protein comes from TCRdb applying MiXCR to the immunoSEQ multiplex PCR reads. In the table there are nearly 110,000 distinct CDR3 sequences, approximately 93% of which are singletons. Material for sequencing was CD8+ T cells from PBMCs. These receptors were obtained from a human donor with Susac syndrome.

The rearrangement joins TRBV9 to TRBJ2-3, with 8 bases matching TRBD2. CDR1 SGDLS and CDR2 YYNGEE come from the germline V gene. This CDR3 spans 15 amino acids. V shed 6 bases and J 0 bases; nucleotides not matched to a gene: 6. In DNA form, the CDR3 reads TGTGCCAGCACCCGAGCGGGGGAGAGCACAGATACGCAGTATTTT. Translating it yields CASTRAGESTDTQYF.

The chain links TRBV11-2 to TRBJ2-5, with TRBD2 matching over 11 bases. The CDR3 runs 16 residues. V shed 5 bases, J shed 2 bases, and the junction held 7 bases outside the gene matches. Germline V CDR1 and CDR2: SGHAT, FQNNGV. Written as DNA, the CDR3 is TGTGCCAGCAGCCCCGTAGCGGGGGGGAATCAAGAGACCCAGTACTTC. Its translation is CASSPVAGGNQETQYF.

V is TRBV11-1 and J is TRBJ2-1; TRBD2 aligns across 11 bases. Per germline, CDR1 SGHAT and CDR2 FQDESV (reference sequence). The CDR3 is 16 residues long. V lost 1 base to trimming and J lost 5 bases; unmatched junction nucleotides: 4. The CDR3 DNA follows: TGTGCCAGCAGCTTAGGTCCTAGCGGGGGGAACAATGAGCAGTTCTTC. This gives the protein CASSLGPSGGNNEQFF. The full variable domain, its missing parts supplied by reference TRBV11-1 and TRBJ2-1, is EAEVAQSPRYKITEKSQAVAFWCDPISGHATLYWYRQILGQGPELLVQFQDESVVDDSQLPKDRFSAERLKGVDSTLKIQPAELGDSAMYLCASSLGPSGGNNEQFFGPGTRLTVL.

The chain carries TRBV6-2 or TRBV6-3 and TRBJ2-1; 9 bases match TRBD2. V lost 7 bases, J lost 3 bases, and 4 bases stayed unmatched. Looked up from germline, CDR1 is MNHEY and CDR2 is SVGEGT. The CDR3 sequence is 14 residues long. The CDR3 DNA sequence: TGTGCCAGCAAGGGGACTAGCCTCTACAATGAGCAGTTCTTC. Translating gives CASKGTSLYNEQFF.